This T cell receptor (beta chain) was observed in a study of CD8+ T cells in alopecia areata listed by TCRdb under 2018. About the study as a whole: The treated patients took part in an open-label pilot trial in which moderate-to-severe alopecia areata was treated with oral tofacitinib at 5 to 10 mg twice daily. On the human side, TCRbeta sequencing was run on scalp tissue and on sorted CD4+ and CD8+ peripheral blood T cells from healthy controls and from alopecia areata patients with either patchy or totalis/universalis disease. In treated patients, disease severity was measured using the SALT score, which gives the percentage of scalp surface area affected. TCRbeta CDR3 regions were amplified by immunoSEQ multiplex PCR using 35 Vbeta forward and 13 Jbeta reverse primers. High-throughput TCRbeta sequencing was used to examine T cell clonal expansion in alopecia areata in both the C3H/HeJ mouse model and human patients. Tofacitinib was administered for 6 to 18 months, and 6 months of follow-up off drug were then conducted to assess delayed response and recurrence. Biopsies were taken from tofacitinib-treated patients at baseline and again at 4 and 24 weeks into treatment, and several of those patients also had a later scalp biopsy. RNA was obtained with the PAXgene miRNA kit for fixed scalp, the miRNeasy kit for PBMCs, and the RNeasy kit for mouse skin. Clonality in the scalp was compared among normal scalp (n=4), patchy alopecia areata scalp (n=8), and alopecia totalis/universalis scalp (n=8). The paper's findings and limits, for the study overall: With tofacitinib, both scalp clonality and the number of expanded CD8+ clones among the top 100 scalp clones went down significantly. Many expanded lesional clones were found to persist in scalp and blood during tofacitinib treatment, and relapse after treatment cessation may be partly explained by this persistence. Because the treated cohort was small and included a single nonresponder, larger studies are needed to assess links between baseline CD8+ expansion and response. Unlike mouse skin, which is dominated by gammadelta T cells, normal human skin has resident alphabeta T cells that are also sequenced, and this complicates analysis of the scalp TCR repertoire. Lesional scalp, especially in alopecia totalis/universalis, showed higher clonality and more expanded CD8+ clones than normal scalp, suggesting antigenic drive. TCR sequences shared between patients were less clear than in mice, possibly partly because of HLA diversity in the patient population.

The sample's treatment or condition label is to be understood as: oral pan-JAK inhibitor, 5-10 mg twice daily. Peripheral blood and lesional scalp punch biopsies were obtained from patients with alopecia areata. PBMCs were separated by density centrifugation and stained for CD3, CD4 and CD8, after which CD4+ and CD8+ T cells were sorted on a FACSAria. For CDR1 and CDR2, the germline V gene lists SGHTA and FQGTGA. From its cysteine to its phenylalanine, the CDR3 spans 14 amino acids. Solely the CDR3 DNA is kept, with 42 bases framed from the first base. The V end loses 3 bases and the J end loses 1 base, and a stretch of 9 bases separates them. To prepare the library, the immunoSEQ multiplex PCR assay was applied. RNA was extracted from all samples and reverse transcribed into cDNA, which served as template for TCR sequencing. SuperScript III was used for first-strand cDNA synthesis, primed with a 2:1 mix of oligo-dT and random hexamers. Amplification bias was assessed with a synthetic immune receptor repertoire, and residual bias was removed computationally. The study's own analysis went as follows. Raw reads were preprocessed for error removal, and CDR3 was defined according to IMGT conventions as running from the conserved cysteine to phenylalanine. To get clonality, Shannon entropy was normalized by log2 of the number of productive unique TCRs and the result was subtracted from 1. Whether scalp clones were CD4 or CD8 was inferred by matching scalp TCRbeta sequences against CD4 and CD8 repertoires sorted from blood. TCRdb retrieved this table from immuneACCESS and kept in-frame rearrangements only. Not all clones are present; in checked studies, unresolved V genes account for under half, and no reason is known for the remainder. From that table come the V and J calls and clone size; the DNA was used to work out D and trimming. This sample comprises some 190,000 clones, roughly half of them detected only once. About 9.5% of the sample is in the top ten clones.

With regard to this clone: This receptor's antigen is unknown. The record has no base qualities; no much larger clone is one base away.

Recombination joined TRBV7-3 with TRBJ2-5; TRBD1 is a possible D gene, resting on 6 matching bases. This receptor was taken from a human donor with alopecia areata. The specimen comprised CD8+ T cells sorted from blood, sampled around week 53, from a patient treated with tofacitinib. The sequenced DNA: TGTGCCAGCAGCTTTCTAGGGGGCCAAGAGACCCAGTACTTC. This yields the protein CASSFLGGQETQYF.